This TCR beta chain appears in the sequencing data of a study of identical twins. Using its own MiXCR run on the 5' RACE reads, TCRdb lists one record per CDR3 protein. The sample includes about 900,000 distinct CDR3 sequences, around an eighth of them seen just once. Trimming cost V 5 bases and J 6 bases, with 8 bases left between them. This CDR3 is built from 12 residues. This clonotype appeared many times. In addition, the sample was reused for a study of yellow fever vaccine responses in identical twins.

The receptor's source is a woman aged 18-29 years in good health. The J gene is TRBJ2-1, the V gene TRBV12-3 or TRBV12-4; D perhaps matches TRBD2 (6 bases). Sequencing was performed on PBMCs. CDR3 residues: CASSGAGNEQFF. CDR3 in DNA: TGTGCCAGCAGTGGAGCGGGCAATGAGCAGTTCTTC.